Each of the 6 T cell receptor beta chains below was sequenced from the same sample in a study of cytomegalovirus exposure and HLA in healthy donors. This PCR relied on a set of 60 Vbeta primers and 13 Jbeta primers. Clones were sequenced by immunoSEQ multiplex PCR, and TCRdb holds only the in-frame ones, with some missing. This table holds 200,000 to 250,000 clones, 65% to 80% found once. The source material was PBMCs. The receptors were sampled from a man in his fifties or sixties in good health and CMV-seronegative.

The V and J genes are TRBV6-5 and TRBJ1-5, with D uncertain. Germline V gene sequence: CDR1 MNHEY, CDR2 SVGAGI. The CDR3 spans 16 residues. The V and J ends lost 0 bases and 2 bases respectively, with 11 bases between them. This CDR3 reads CASSYSREGGNQPQHF. In DNA form, the CDR3 reads TGTGCCAGCAGTTACTCAAGGGAGGGAGGCAATCAGCCCCAGCATTTT.

The chain joins TRBV28 to TRBJ1-1; 7 nucleotides match TRBD1. Trimming at V came to 7 bases and at J to 5 bases, leaving 10 bases not matched to a gene. The CDR3 loop spans 14 amino acids. CDR1 and CDR2 (germline): MDHEN, SYDVKM. CDR3 DNA sequence: TGTGCCAGCAATCTAAGGGGGCGCATAACTGAAGCTTTCTTT. This gives the protein CASNLRGRITEAFF. Based on the CDR3 plus reference TRBV28 and TRBJ1-1, the full variable domain is DVKVTQSSRYLVKRTGEKVFLECVQDMDHENMFWYRQDPGLGLRLIYFSYDVKMKEKGDIPEGYSVSREKKERFSLILESASTNQTSMYLCASNLRGRITEAFFGQGTRLTVV.

The V gene is TRBV19, the J gene TRBJ2-7; TRBD2 matches at 7 bases. J was trimmed by 4 bases and V by 4 bases; bases with no gene match: 10. CDR1 LNHDA and CDR2 SQIVND come from the germline V gene (reference sequence). This CDR3 comprises 15 residues. In nucleotides, the CDR3 is TGTGCCAGTAGTACGGACGGCGCCGGGGGGTACGAGCAGTACTTC. Encoded protein: CASSTDGAGGYEQYF. The full variable domain, in which reference TRBV19 and TRBJ2-7 provide the parts outside the CDR3, is DGGITQSPKYLFRKEGQNVTLSCEQNLNHDAMYWYRQDPGQGLRLIYYSQIVNDFQKGDIAEGYSVSREKKESFPLTVTSAQKNPTAFYLCASSTDGAGGYEQYFGPGTRLTVT.

The chain combines TRBV9 with TRBJ2-3; D is unclear. The CDR3 has 13 residues. Germline V gene sequence: CDR1 SGDLS, CDR2 YYNGEE. Trimming took off 1 base at V and 4 bases at J, with 7 bases between the two ends. The CDR3 reads CASSVLSSDTQYF. In DNA form, the CDR3 reads TGTGCCAGCAGCGTATTGAGTTCAGATACGCAGTATTTT.

This sequence joins TRBV5-1 and TRBJ1-5; perhaps TRBD1 as D (5 bases). V dropped 0 bases and J dropped 1 base, with 8 bases sitting between them. The CDR3 sequence is 15 residues long. The germline gives CDR1 SGHRS, CDR2 YFSETQ. In DNA, the CDR3 is TGCGCCAGCAGCTTGGGGGGGGTAAGCAATCAGCCCCAGCATTTT. Encoded protein: CASSLGGVSNQPQHF.

This chain connects TRBV21-1 to TRBJ2-1; TRBD1, the table's D call, lacks a check against the DNA. TRBV21-1 is a pseudogene segment. The CDR3 covers 15 residues. CDR3 nucleotide sequence: TGTGCCAGCAGCAAAGGGCCAAAAATCTACAATGAGCAGTTCTTC. This codes for CASSKGPKIYNEQFF.